This T cell receptor (beta chain) is drawn from a study of shared clonotypes between healthy human individuals. Findings of the study overall: The study sampled only blood, and tissue repertoires likely differ. An anticipated effect of sequencing depth on clonotype sharing among donors was recognized. Among non-shared clonotypes, generation probabilities were lower than among those shared by all four donors.

Notes on this clone: Its antigen is currently unknown.

Several immunoSEQ 96-well plates shared each subset's DNA, each plate a replicate. Libraries were prepared by immunoSEQ multiplex PCR; TCRdb keeps only in-frame clonotypes and omits some of them. This table has 550,000 to 850,000 clones, 74% appearing once. V gave up 4 bases and J gave up 4 bases, with 7 bases separating them. This CDR3 region has 13 residues. Germline V gives CDR1 LNHDA, CDR2 SQIVND (reference sequence). The sequencing sample was made of memory CD4+ T cells sorted from blood. The subset: CD45RA-negative fraction. The chain employs TRBV19 and TRBJ2-2; no clear D gene. The TCR originated in a woman aged 30 to 39 in good health. In DNA, the CDR3 is TGTGCCAGTAGTAGCACACTCACCGGGGAGCTGTTTTTT. The encoded protein is CASSSTLTGELFF.